Listed below are T cell receptor beta chains from one sample, sequenced in a study of patients and donors after allogeneic stem cell transplantation. TCRdb passed the RT-PCR reads through MiXCR, listing each CDR3 protein once. The sample has 150,000 to 200,000 distinct CDR3 sequences, roughly 31% seen once. The specimen sequenced was blood, either unsorted or a sorted T cell fraction (not recorded which). The receptors shown here come from a human donor who was either an allogeneic HSCT recipient or a stem cell or donor lymphocyte infusion donor (not recorded which). It is not recorded whose cells these are; they may come from a transplant donor. CDR3s leave out the opening cysteine and the closing phenylalanine or tryptophan. Only part of the rows carry a size: once, few, many, or a class if the clone is expanded.

J,V,size,CDR3
TRBJ1-1,TRBV12-3/TRBV12-4,few,ASSPVRVGRTVF
TRBJ2-6,TRBV3-1,NA,ASSRYISGANVLT
TRBJ1-6,TRBV27,few,ASSSMGSRRNSPLH
TRBJ2-1,TRBV7-8,NA,ASRPRTGGRNEQF
TRBJ2-7,TRBV25-1,NA,ASSGGEQY
TRBJ2-7,TRBV5-1,once,ASSFNPVGTGGFEQY
TRBJ2-7,TRBV27,NA,ASSLYLAGPYEQY
TRBJ1-1,TRBV10-3,few,AISESSGVETEAF
TRBJ1-5,TRBV9,few,ASSVEGSSNQPQH
TRBJ1-1,TRBV5-6,NA,ASSWDSNTEAF
TRBJ1-1,TRBV5-1,few,ASSGQGAHTEAF
TRBJ1-2,TRBV6-5,many,ASSRPGANYGYT
TRBJ1-1,TRBV18,NA,ASSPQGGMNTEAF
TRBJ1-2,TRBV20-1,many,SARDPIGSYT
TRBJ2-3,TRBV12-3/TRBV12-4,NA,ASSSPAGWGTDTQY
TRBJ1-5,TRBV4-2,few,ASSQDRDRNQPQH
TRBJ2-1,TRBV6-2/TRBV6-3,NA,ASSSAGTSGSNEQF
TRBJ1-1,TRBV4-1,NA,ASSPGGQLNTEAF
TRBJ2-3,TRBV12-5,few,ASGLVGYSTDTQY
TRBJ1-2,TRBV6-6,few,ASSYEQVAAGYT